The 17 T cell receptor beta chains listed next were all sequenced from one sample in a study of siplizumab effects on memory and regulatory T cells. The repertoire was sequenced with immunoSEQ multiplex PCR; TCRdb's copy has only in-frame clones and lacks some. The sample has about 120,000 clones; about 94% are singletons. The sequencing input was non-Treg CD4+ T cells sorted from blood. These receptors all come from a human donor in good health.

The DNA for the CDR3 is TGTGCCAGCAGCTTAGGCCAGGCCTCCTACGAGCAGTACTTC. Its translation: CASSLGQASYEQYF. The genes are TRBV7-9 and TRBJ2-7; D call uncertain. The CDR3 sequence is 14 residues long. V was shortened by 1 base and J by 0 bases, with 7 bases between the two germline ends. Germline V gives CDR1 SEHNR, CDR2 FQNEAQ (reference sequence). Filled out from reference TRBV7-9 and TRBJ2-7, the complete variable domain reads DTGVSQNPRHKITKRGQNVTFRCDPISEHNRLYWYRQTLGQGPEFLTYFQNEAQLEKSRLLSDRFSAERPKGSFSTLEIQRTEQGDSAMYLCASSLGQASYEQYFGPGTRLTVT.

A word on this clone: Mismatch with germline at one junction end may stem from a read error. J is TRBJ1-6 and V is TRBV18; the D gene is possibly TRBD1 (5 bases). The germline V gene has CDR1 KGHSH and CDR2 LQKENI. The CDR3 runs to 17 residues. The CDR3 bases are TGTGCCAGCTCACCAGTTGTGGCGGGGGTGTATACTTCACCCCTCCACTTT. Translation: CASSPVVAGVYTSPLHF. The full variable domain, its missing parts supplied by reference TRBV18 and TRBJ1-6, is NAGVMQNPRHLVRRRGQEARLRCSPMKGHSHVYWYRQLPEEGLKFMVYLQKENIIDESGMPKERFSAEFPKEGPSILRIQQVVRGDSAAYFCASSPVVAGVYTSPLHFGNGTRLTVT.

The V gene is TRBV25-1, the J gene TRBJ2-7; D may be TRBD1 or TRBD2 (5 bases each). This CDR3 region has 16 residues. Germline CDR1 is MGHDK and CDR2 is SYGVNS. Deletions cut 2 bases from V and 5 bases from J, with 19 bases between. The CDR3: CASSEGRGPGTDEQYF. The CDR3 DNA reads TGTGCCAGCAGTGAAGGAAGGGGACCTGGAACGGACGAGCAGTACTTC.

The chain links TRBV9 to TRBJ1-1; 7 positions agree with TRBD1. This CDR3 region has 14 residues. CDR1 and CDR2 (germline): SGDLS, YYNGEE. Trimming removed 2 bases from V and 1 base from J; junction bases left unmatched: 2. The CDR3 sequence is CASSVGTANTEAFF. CDR3 coding DNA: TGTGCCAGCAGCGTCGGGACAGCGAACACTGAAGCTTTCTTT. The variable domain in full, completed from reference TRBV9 and TRBJ1-1, reads DSGVTQTPKHLITATGQRVTLRCSPRSGDLSVYWYQQSLDQGLQFLIQYYNGEERAKGNILERFSAQQFPDLHSELNLSSLELGDSALYFCASSVGTANTEAFFGQGTRLTVV.

The chain joins TRBV10-3 to TRBJ2-2; 13 bases fit TRBD2. V was pared by 10 bases and J by 1 base, with 12 bases of the junction left unmatched. Germline CDR1 ENHRY, CDR2 SYGVKD. The CDR3 sequence is 18 residues long. The CDR3 DNA is TGTGCCACCAACGCCCTACTAGCGGGGGGGATGAACACCGGGGAGCTGTTTTTT. Translation gives CATNALLAGGMNTGELFF.

The J gene is TRBJ2-5, the V gene TRBV25-1; 7 nucleotides align to TRBD1. This CDR3 contains 16 residues. The V segment lost 0 bases and the J segment 5 bases; nucleotides outside the gene matches: 9. The germline V gene has CDR1 MGHDK and CDR2 SYGVNS. CDR3 loop: CASSEYQGTDRETQYF. Here the CDR3 DNA reads TGTGCCAGCAGTGAATACCAGGGGACAGACCGGGAGACCCAGTACTTC.

CDR3 nucleotides: TGTGCCAGCAGCTCAGCGGGGGGGCCGGACGGGGAGCTGTTTTTT. It codes for CASSSAGGPDGELFF. The genes are TRBV5-4 and TRBJ2-2, with 10 bases aligning to TRBD2. The CDR3 totals 15 residues. Germline V CDR1 and CDR2: SGHNT, YYREEE (reference sequence). V lost 3 bases to trimming and J lost 7 bases; unmatched junction nucleotides: 6.

The J gene is TRBJ1-4, the V gene TRBV5-4; D uncertain. This CDR3 is built from 12 residues. V was shortened by 4 bases and J by 8 bases, with 9 bases between the two germline ends. CDR1 is SGHNT, CDR2 YYREEE, per germline (reference sequence). The CDR3 DNA follows: TGTGCCAGCAGCCCCCCGGGGGAAAAACTGTTTTTT. Residues: CASSPPGEKLFF.

This clone appeared a few times. The V and J genes are TRBV5-4 and TRBJ2-2; D not certain. The V gene lost 0 bases and the J gene lost 4 bases, with 7 bases spanning the gap. From germline, CDR1 is SGHNT and CDR2 YYREEE (reference sequence). The CDR3 length is 14 residues. The CDR3 spells CASSLDRTTGELFF. The CDR3 coding sequence is TGTGCCAGCAGCTTGGACCGAACCACCGGGGAGCTGTTTTTT. Full variable domain (outside the CDR3, taken from reference TRBV5-4 and TRBJ2-2): ETGVTQSPTHLIKTRGQQVTLRCSSQSGHNTVSWYQQALGQGPQFIFQYYREEENGRGNFPPRFSGLQFPNYSSELNVNALELDDSALYLCASSLDRTTGELFFGEGSRLTVL.

CDR3 residues: CATSRDRTGLNQPQHF. CDR3 DNA: TGTGCCACCAGCAGAGATCGGACGGGTTTGAATCAGCCCCAGCATTTT. This chain connects TRBV15 to TRBJ1-5; D remains ambiguous. Trimming took 0 bases from V and 4 from J, leaving 13 bases between them. The CDR3 length is 16 residues. Germline CDR1 LNHNV, CDR2 YYDKDF (reference sequence).

The gene calls are TRBV28 and TRBJ1-5; D is possibly TRBD1 (6 bases). The CDR3 sequence is 14 residues long. V was shortened by 8 bases and J by 6 bases, with 17 bases between the two germline ends. Germline V gene data show CDR1 as MDHEN and CDR2 as SYDVKM. CDR3 nucleotides: TGTGCCAGCCGACCGGGGGGGGCGGGTCAGCCCCAGCATTTT. Translating gives CASRPGGAGQPQHF.

The gene calls are TRBV19 and TRBJ2-3, with D unresolved. There are 15 residues in the CDR3. V was clipped by 6 bases and J by 4 bases, with 17 bases between them. Germline CDR1 LNHDA, CDR2 SQIVND (reference sequence). CDR3 nucleotides: TGTGCCAGTAGGAAGGTGGTGGGCGACTCAGATACGCAGTATTTT. Amino acid sequence: CASRKVVGDSDTQYF.

The CDR3 protein is CASSITLSRTSGGSSTDTQYF. The CDR3 DNA follows: TGTGCCAGTAGTATAACCCTTTCGCGGACTAGCGGGGGTTCGAGCACAGATACGCAGTATTTT. This chain connects TRBV19 to TRBJ2-3, with TRBD2 matching 13 bases. This CDR3 region has 21 residues. The germline V gene encodes CDR1 LNHDA and CDR2 SQIVND (reference sequence). With V trimmed by 2 bases and J by 0 bases, 14 bases remained unmatched.

This chain connects TRBV5-5 to TRBJ2-7, with 8 bases lining up with TRBD1. This CDR3 spans 16 amino acids. Germline CDR1 reads SGHKS; CDR2 reads YYEKEE (reference sequence). The V segment lost 0 bases and the J segment 9 bases; nucleotides outside the gene matches: 14. CDR3 region: CASSLGTGTGASPQYF. The CDR3 DNA is TGTGCCAGCAGCTTGGGGACCGGGACAGGTGCGAGTCCGCAGTACTTC.

The chain has TRBV7-9 and TRBJ1-6; tentative D call: TRBD1 (5 bases). The CDR3 has 14 residues. V dropped 4 bases and J dropped 9 bases, with 13 bases sitting between them. From germline, CDR1 is SEHNR and CDR2 FQNEAQ (reference sequence). The CDR3 loop reads CASSSGTPTSPLHF. In DNA form, the CDR3 reads TGTGCCAGCAGCTCCGGGACGCCGACTTCACCCCTCCACTTT.

The rearrangement links TRBV9 to TRBJ1-5; D is undetermined. Germline-derived CDR1 and CDR2 are SGDLS and YYNGEE. There are 12 residues in the CDR3. The V gene lost 3 bases and the J gene lost 2 bases, with 3 bases spanning the gap. CDR3 bases: TGTGCCAGCAGCGAGGGCAATCAGCCCCAGCATTTT. It is translated as CASSEGNQPQHF.

This chain connects TRBV10-3 to TRBJ2-1; the match to TRBD1 covers 9 bases. This CDR3 has 14 amino acids. V shed 8 bases and J 4 bases; nucleotides not matched to a gene: 6. The germline gives CDR1 ENHRY, CDR2 SYGVKD. CDR3: CAIDRGGRYNEQFF. The CDR3 nucleotides read TGTGCCATCGACAGGGGGGGCCGTTACAATGAGCAGTTCTTC.